The present TCR beta chain was sequenced within a study of blood T cell repertoires in COVID-19. The V gene lost 6 bases and the J gene lost 7 bases, with 19 bases spanning the gap. The CDR3 has 14 amino acids. Germline V gives CDR1 MNHEY, CDR2 SMNVEV (reference sequence). Assay used: immunoSEQ multiplex PCR; TCRdb lists only in-frame clones, some missing. The data show about 180,000 clones, about 85% seen once. This clone turned up a few times. Source material: peripheral blood. The chain is built from TRBV27 and TRBJ2-7, with D tentatively TRBD2 (5 bases). This TCR was recovered from a man at least 80 years old with COVID-19, enrolled during active disease. Here the CDR3 DNA reads TGTGCCAGCAGCCCCGGAGGTAAAGAGGAAGAGCAGTACTTC. The encoded protein is CASSPGGKEEEQYF.